This T cell receptor beta chain was recorded in a study of identical twins. Remarks on this clonotype: As yet, its antigen is unknown.

Germline CDR1 reads GTSNPN; CDR2 reads SVGIG (reference sequence). The length of the CDR3 is 15 residues. Trimming shortened V by 0 bases and J by 4 bases, and 13 bases separated the two germline ends. General study results and limits: Beta out-of-frame sequences showed weaker excess twin sharing. The study drew conclusions from cross-sectional statistical analysis, not from following the same donors.

TCRdb re-analysed the 5' RACE reads in MiXCR, keeping a single row per CDR3 protein. This repertoire shows about 520,000 distinct CDR3 sequences, approximately 22% found once; its top ten account for 0.91%. The same sample was also studied in work on T cells expressing NK-cell markers. This second study says: Sorted CD3+CD56+NKG2C+, CD3+CD56+NKG2C- and CD3+CD56-NKG2C+ T-cell subsets were beta-chain profiled.

The sequenced sample was CD4+ T cells sorted from blood. V gene TRBV30 combines with J gene TRBJ2-1; TRBD2 is a possible D gene (6 bases). The sequence was obtained from a woman in her late teens or twenties in good health. For the CDR3, the DNA is TGTGCCTGGAGTGTAGGGACTCCCCGTTACAATGAGCAGTTCTTC. This translates into CAWSVGTPRYNEQFF.